The 6 T cell receptor delta chains below come from one sample, sequenced in a study of γδ T cells in repeated Plasmodium falciparum infection. Flow sorting of PBMC yielded separate Vgamma9/Vdelta2+ and Vdelta2-negative gammadelta T cell populations for bulk repertoire analysis. TCRdb redid clone calling on the multiplex PCR reads using CATT. The table lists tens of thousands of delta-chain clones, more than 0.85% of them singletons. Sequencing was carried out using gamma-delta T cells from blood. The receptors shown here come from a pool of human donors (malaria-infected and uninfected, not separated).

In the case of this clone: The likely explanation is a read error, given a far larger clone one base away. The same CDR3 arises from other DNA sequences in this sample as well. The chain joins TRDV1 to TRDJ1; 8 bases match TRDD3. TCRdb records no J gene; here it was assigned by comparing the DNA to germline. Germline V CDR1 and CDR2: TSWWSYY, QGS. The CDR3 is 24 amino acids. After removal of 2 bases from V and 0 bases from J, the junction contained 29 bases not matched to a gene. DNA for the CDR3: TGTGCTCTTGGGGAAAAGAGCCCCCGCCCTCCTCCGTCGCATGGGGATACCCACACCGATAAACTCATCTTT. Its protein is CALGEKSPRPPPSHGDTHTDKLIF.

This clone has a count of ten or more. The likely explanation is a read error, given a far larger clone one base away. Other DNA sequences in this specimen translate into the identical CDR3. The chain recombines TRDV1 with TRDJ1; D unresolved. Trimming took 2 bases from V and 0 from J, leaving 19 bases between them. In germline, CDR1 is TSWWSYY, CDR2 QGS. The CDR3 contains 18 residues. The DNA of the CDR3 is TGTGCTCTTGGGGAAATTGCTCAGGTCGTCCCCCACACCGATAAACTCATCTTT. Its protein product is CALGEIAQVVPHTDKLIF.

This clone came up many times. With only one base between it and a far larger clone, this is likely a read error. The sample carries other DNA sequences with the same CDR3. The chain employs TRDV3 and TRDJ1, with TRDD3 identical over 8 bases. J was trimmed by 10 bases and V by 1 base; bases with no gene match: 23. The CDR3 has 17 residues. From germline, CDR1 is TVYSNPD and CDR2 GDNSRS (reference sequence). DNA for the CDR3: TGTGCCTTTATAAAACTCCCCTTACAGACCCTTACTGGGGGACTCATCTTT. The encoded protein is CAFIKLPLQTLTGGLIF.

This clone was detected a few times. The protein recorded in TCRdb matches a much larger clone and deviates from this DNA's translation at residue 9, suggesting a read error; the protein here is obtained by translating the DNA. This rearrangement joins TRDV2 to TRDJ1, with 8 bases aligning to TRDD3. The trim removed 3 bases at V and 0 bases at J, leaving 17 bases unmatched. Germline CDR1 is GEAIGNYY and CDR2 is EKD. CDR3 size: 19 residues. For the CDR3, the DNA is TGTGCCTGTGACCCCGTGGTGGGACGGGGGGATAGTGACACCGATAAACTCATCTTT. It yields the protein CACDPVVGRGDSDTDKLIF.

In its sample, this clone is medium-sized. In the same sample, other DNA sequences code for this CDR3. The chain uses TRDV1 and TRDJ1; no clear D gene. The CDR3 runs 14 residues. V gave up 4 bases and J gave up 10 bases, with 19 bases separating them. The germline V gene has CDR1 TSWWSYY and CDR2 QGS. The CDR3 loop is CALGGLSLRTVLIF. The DNA for the CDR3 is TGTGCTCTTGGGGGCCTATCACTCCGCACGGTACTCATCTTT.

This clone was counted only a few times. TCRdb pairs this DNA with a much larger clone's protein that differs at residue 4, likely a read error; the protein shown was translated from the DNA. The gene calls are TRDV2 and TRDJ2, with D perhaps matching TRDD3 (6 bases). TCRdb leaves out the J gene; it was filled in here by matching the DNA to germline. Per germline, CDR1 GEAIGNYY and CDR2 EKD. The CDR3 extends over 17 amino acids. The CDR3 is CACGTERGGTLTAQLFF. For the CDR3, the DNA is TGTGCCTGTGGCACCGAAAGGGGGGGGACCCTGACAGCACAACTCTTCTTT.